The rows below give T cell receptor beta chains drawn from one sample of a study of Ad26.COV2.S vaccination and SARS-CoV-2 variants. Method: immunoSEQ multiplex PCR; TCRdb's copy keeps in-frame clones and lacks some. This table holds 400,000 to 450,000 clones, approximately 92% found once. This specimen was peripheral blood, taken in a trial of Ad26.COV2.S vaccine versus placebo. The receptors here all came from a person aged 18-65 years who received the Ad26.COV2.S COVID-19 vaccine or a placebo. Both conserved end residues are part of each CDR3. Each record gives: D gene, J gene, clone size, V gene, CDR3 protein, CDR3 DNA. The D gene is left open where the match is weak. Only some rows state a clone size, as once, few, many or a class for expanded clones.

-	TRBJ1-6	-	TRBV6-5	CASSRGANSPLHF	TGTGCCAGCAGCCGCGGGGCGAATTCACCCCTCCACTTT
-	TRBJ1-2	-	TRBV13	CASSSTGGDGYTF	TGTGCCAGCAGCTCAACTGGGGGCGATGGCTACACCTTC
-	TRBJ1-2	-	TRBV10-2	CASSESVAGYGYTF	TGCGCCAGCAGTGAGTCGGTAGCGGGGTATGGCTACACCTTC
-	TRBJ2-7	-	TRBV6-2/TRBV6-3	CASSYTAGRAYEQYF	TGTGCCAGCAGTTATACAGCGGGTCGTGCCTACGAGCAGTACTTC
-	TRBJ2-7	-	TRBV18	CASSPATPFEQYF	TGTGCCAGCTCACCGGCGACCCCTTTCGAGCAGTACTTC
TRBD1	TRBJ2-1	-	TRBV5-6	CASSLVDRDRIYEQFF	TGTGCCAGCAGCTTGGTGGACAGGGATCGTATCTATGAGCAGTTCTTC
-	TRBJ2-2	-	TRBV9	CASSAWELPTGELFF	TGTGCCAGCAGCGCCTGGGAGCTACCCACCGGGGAGCTGTTTTTT
TRBD2	TRBJ2-7	-	TRBV7-2	CASSLEPGGDYEQYF	TGTGCCAGCAGCTTAGAACCGGGGGGGGACTACGAGCAGTACTTC
TRBD1	TRBJ1-2	-	TRBV7-3	CASSLGQGGGYTF	TGTGCCAGCAGCCTGGGACAGGGCGGCGGCTACACCTTC
TRBD2	TRBJ2-1	-	TRBV2	CASSGGSRGISYNEQFF	TGTGCCAGCAGTGGGGGGTCGCGGGGGATCTCCTACAATGAGCAGTTCTTC
-	TRBJ2-5	-	TRBV2	CASSVREAYQETQYF	TGTGCCAGCAGTGTGAGGGAGGCGTACCAAGAGACCCAGTACTTC
-	TRBJ2-3	-	TRBV30	CAWSGGVSTDTQYF	TGTGCCTGGAGTGGTGGGGTATCCACAGATACGCAGTATTTT
-	TRBJ1-1	once	TRBV18	CASSPDMDRNTEAFF	TGTGCCAGCTCACCCGACATGGATCGGAACACTGAAGCTTTCTTT
TRBD1	TRBJ2-2	-	TRBV4-3	CASSPTGGRTGELFF	TGCGCCAGCAGCCCGACAGGGGGCCGCACCGGGGAGCTGTTTTTT
TRBD1	TRBJ2-1	few	TRBV6-2/TRBV6-3	CASSYFQTGHEQFF	TGTGCCAGCAGTTACTTTCAGACAGGGCATGAGCAGTTCTTC
-	TRBJ1-2	-	TRBV19	CASSSLNNYGYTF	TGTGCCAGTAGTTCACTCAATAACTATGGCTACACCTTC
-	TRBJ2-7	-	TRBV5-4	CASSLWSDEQYF	TGTGCCAGCAGCTTGTGGAGCGACGAGCAGTACTTC
TRBD1	TRBJ1-2	few	TRBV10-3	CAISLDRGQLYGYTF	TGTGCCATCAGCCTAGACAGGGGGCAACTCTATGGCTACACCTTC
-	TRBJ1-5	-	TRBV4-3	CASSQDAGGNQPQHF	TGCGCCAGCAGCCAAGATGCAGGGGGCAATCAGCCCCAGCATTTT
TRBD1	TRBJ2-1	-	TRBV5-1	CASSLYRGNNEQFF	TGCGCCAGCAGCTTGTACAGGGGCAACAATGAGCAGTTCTTC
-	TRBJ2-5	-	TRBV11-3	CASSSQWQETQYF	TGTGCCAGCAGCAGCCAGTGGCAAGAGACCCAGTACTTC
TRBD2	TRBJ2-1	-	TRBV2	CASSAPGTSGRAAYNEQFF	TGTGCCAGCAGTGCCCCCGGGACTAGCGGGAGGGCGGCCTACAATGAGCAGTTCTTC
-	TRBJ2-2	once	TRBV6-2/TRBV6-3	CASSYSRVGYTGELFF	TGTGCCAGCAGTTACTCCCGGGTCGGATACACCGGGGAGCTGTTTTTT
TRBD2	TRBJ2-1	-	TRBV27	CASSSSAGEIYNEQFF	TGTGCCAGCAGTTCGTCAGCGGGAGAGATCTACAATGAGCAGTTCTTC
TRBD1	TRBJ2-7	-	TRBV4-1	CASSQVDRVHEQYF	TGCGCCAGCAGCCAAGTGGACAGGGTGCACGAGCAGTACTTC
-	TRBJ2-5	-	TRBV21-1	CASSKAAESEETQYF	TGTGCCAGCAGCAAAGCTGCGGAATCGGAAGAGACCCAGTACTTC